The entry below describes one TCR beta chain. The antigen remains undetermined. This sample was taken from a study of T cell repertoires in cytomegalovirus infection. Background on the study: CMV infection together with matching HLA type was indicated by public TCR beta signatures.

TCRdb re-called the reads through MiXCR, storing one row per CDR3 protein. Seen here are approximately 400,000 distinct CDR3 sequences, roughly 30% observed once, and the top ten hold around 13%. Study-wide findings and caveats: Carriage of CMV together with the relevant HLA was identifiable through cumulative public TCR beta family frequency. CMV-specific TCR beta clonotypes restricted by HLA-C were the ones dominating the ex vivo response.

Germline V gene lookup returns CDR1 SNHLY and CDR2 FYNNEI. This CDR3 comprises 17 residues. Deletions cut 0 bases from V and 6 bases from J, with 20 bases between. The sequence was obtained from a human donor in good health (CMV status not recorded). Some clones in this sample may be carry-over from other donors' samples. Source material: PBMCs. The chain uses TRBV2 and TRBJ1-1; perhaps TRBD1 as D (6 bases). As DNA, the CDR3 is TGTGCCAGCAGTGAAGCTCTAGTGTTACAGGGTCTAGCTGAAGCTTTCTTT. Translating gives CASSEALVLQGLAEAFF.